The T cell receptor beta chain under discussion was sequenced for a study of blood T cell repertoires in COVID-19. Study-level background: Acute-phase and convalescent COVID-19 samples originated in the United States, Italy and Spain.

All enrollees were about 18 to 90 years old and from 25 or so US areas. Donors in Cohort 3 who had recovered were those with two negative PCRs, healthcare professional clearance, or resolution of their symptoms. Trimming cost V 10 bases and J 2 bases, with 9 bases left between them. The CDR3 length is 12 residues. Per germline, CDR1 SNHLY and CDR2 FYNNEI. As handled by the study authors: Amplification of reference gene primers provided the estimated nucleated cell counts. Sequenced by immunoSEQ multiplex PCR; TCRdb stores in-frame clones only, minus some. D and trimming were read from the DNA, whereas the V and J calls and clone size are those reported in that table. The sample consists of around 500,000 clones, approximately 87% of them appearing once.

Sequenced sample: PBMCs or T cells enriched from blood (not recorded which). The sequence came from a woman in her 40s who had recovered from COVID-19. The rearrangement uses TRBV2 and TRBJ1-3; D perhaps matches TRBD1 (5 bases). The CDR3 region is CATAGAGNTIYF. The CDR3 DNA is TGTGCCACAGCGGGGGCTGGAAACACCATATATTTT.